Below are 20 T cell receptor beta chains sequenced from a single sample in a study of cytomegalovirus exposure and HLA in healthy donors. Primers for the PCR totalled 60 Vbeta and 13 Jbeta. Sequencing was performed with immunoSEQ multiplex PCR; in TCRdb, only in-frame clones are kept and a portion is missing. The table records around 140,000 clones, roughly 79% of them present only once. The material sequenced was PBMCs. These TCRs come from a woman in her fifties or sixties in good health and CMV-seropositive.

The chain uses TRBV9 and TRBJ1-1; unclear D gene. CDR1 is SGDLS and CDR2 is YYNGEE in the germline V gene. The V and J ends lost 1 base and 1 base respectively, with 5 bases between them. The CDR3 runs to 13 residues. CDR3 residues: CASSVTGNTEAFF. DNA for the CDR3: TGTGCCAGCAGCGTAACGGGGAACACTGAAGCTTTCTTT.

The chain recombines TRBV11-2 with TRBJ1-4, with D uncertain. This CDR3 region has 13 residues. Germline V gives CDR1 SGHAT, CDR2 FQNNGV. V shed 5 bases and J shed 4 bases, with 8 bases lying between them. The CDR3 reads CASSLDFNEKLFF. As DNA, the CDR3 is TGTGCCAGCAGCCTCGACTTTAATGAAAAACTGTTTTTT.

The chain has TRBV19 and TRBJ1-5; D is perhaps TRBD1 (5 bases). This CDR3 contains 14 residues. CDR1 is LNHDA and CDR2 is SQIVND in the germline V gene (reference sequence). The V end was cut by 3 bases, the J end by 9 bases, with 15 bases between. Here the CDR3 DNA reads TGTGCCAGTAGTATGACAGCTAAACTTACGCCCCAGCATTTT. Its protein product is CASSMTAKLTPQHF.

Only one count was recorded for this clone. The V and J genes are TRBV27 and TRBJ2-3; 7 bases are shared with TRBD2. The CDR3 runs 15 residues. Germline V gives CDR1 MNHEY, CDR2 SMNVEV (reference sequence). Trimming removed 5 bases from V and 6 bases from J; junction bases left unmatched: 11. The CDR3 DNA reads TGTGCCAGCAGTCCCCTAGGAGGGACTAAGGATACGCAGTATTTT. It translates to CASSPLGGTKDTQYF.

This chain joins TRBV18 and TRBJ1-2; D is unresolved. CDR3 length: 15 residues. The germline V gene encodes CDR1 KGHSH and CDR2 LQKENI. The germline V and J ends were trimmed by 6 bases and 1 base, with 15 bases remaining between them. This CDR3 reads CASSPRKGSNYGYTF. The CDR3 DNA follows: TGTGCCAGCTCCCCTCGGAAAGGGAGTAACTATGGCTACACCTTC.

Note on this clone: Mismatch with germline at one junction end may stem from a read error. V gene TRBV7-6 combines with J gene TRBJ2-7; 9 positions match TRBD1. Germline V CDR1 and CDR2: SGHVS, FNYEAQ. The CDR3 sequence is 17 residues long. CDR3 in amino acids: CASSLTRIGTGSSEQYF. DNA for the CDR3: TGTGCCAGCAGCTTAACTCGAATCGGGACAGGGTCCTCCGAGCAGTACTTC.

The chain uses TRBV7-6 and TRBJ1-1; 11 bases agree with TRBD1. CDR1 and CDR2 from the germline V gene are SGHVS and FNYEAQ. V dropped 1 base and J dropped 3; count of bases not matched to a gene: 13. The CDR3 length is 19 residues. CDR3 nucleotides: TGTGCCAGCAGCTTAGGGTGGACAGGGGGCTTCCTAGGGGACACTGAAGCTTTCTTT. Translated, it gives CASSLGWTGGFLGDTEAFF.

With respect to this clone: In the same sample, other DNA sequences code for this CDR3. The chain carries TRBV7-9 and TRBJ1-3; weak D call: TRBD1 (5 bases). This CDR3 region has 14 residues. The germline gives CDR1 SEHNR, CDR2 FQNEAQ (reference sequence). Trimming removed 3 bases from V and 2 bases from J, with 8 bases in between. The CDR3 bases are TGTGCCAGCAGCTTGCAGGGAACTGGAAACACCATATATTTT. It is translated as CASSLQGTGNTIYF. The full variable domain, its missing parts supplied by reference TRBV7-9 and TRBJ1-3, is DTGVSQNPRHKITKRGQNVTFRCDPISEHNRLYWYRQTLGQGPEFLTYFQNEAQLEKSRLLSDRFSAERPKGSFSTLEIQRTEQGDSAMYLCASSLQGTGNTIYFGEGSWLTVV.

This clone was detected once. The CDR3 sequence is CASSLKPGLVEQFF. DNA of the CDR3: TGTGCCAGCAGCCTCAAACCCGGACTAGTTGAGCAGTTCTTC. The V and J genes are TRBV7-2 and TRBJ2-1; 7 bases are shared with TRBD2. Germline CDR1 SGHTA, CDR2 FQGNSA. Germline trimming cut 5 bases from V and 9 bases from J; bases unmatched to any gene: 10. CDR3 length: 14 residues. The variable domain in full, completed from reference TRBV7-2 and TRBJ2-1, reads GAGVSQSPSNKVTEKGKDVELRCDPISGHTALYWYRQSLGQGLEFLIYFQGNSAPDKSGLPSDRFSAERTGGSVSTLTIQRTQQEDSAVYLCASSLKPGLVEQFFGPGTRLTVL.

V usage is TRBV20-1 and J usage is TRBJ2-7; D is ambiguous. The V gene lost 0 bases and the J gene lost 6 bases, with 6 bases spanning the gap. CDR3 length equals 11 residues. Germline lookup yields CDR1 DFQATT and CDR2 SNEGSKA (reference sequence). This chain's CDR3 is CSARDAAEQYF. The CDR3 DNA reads TGCAGTGCTAGAGATGCGGCCGAGCAGTACTTC.

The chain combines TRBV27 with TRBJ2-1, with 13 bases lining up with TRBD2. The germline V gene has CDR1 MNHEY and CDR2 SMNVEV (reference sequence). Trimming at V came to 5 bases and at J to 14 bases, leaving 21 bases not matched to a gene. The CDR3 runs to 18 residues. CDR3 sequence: CASSLETGTSGTNGWKFF. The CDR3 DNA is TGTGCCAGCAGTCTTGAAACCGGGACTAGCGGGACCAATGGATGGAAGTTCTTC.

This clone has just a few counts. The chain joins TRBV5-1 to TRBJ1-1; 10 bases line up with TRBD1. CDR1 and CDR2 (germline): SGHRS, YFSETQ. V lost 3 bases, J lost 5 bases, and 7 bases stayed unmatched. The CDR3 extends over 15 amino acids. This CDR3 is CASSSRQGARTEAFF. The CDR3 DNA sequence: TGCGCCAGCAGCTCGAGACAGGGGGCGCGGACTGAAGCTTTCTTT.

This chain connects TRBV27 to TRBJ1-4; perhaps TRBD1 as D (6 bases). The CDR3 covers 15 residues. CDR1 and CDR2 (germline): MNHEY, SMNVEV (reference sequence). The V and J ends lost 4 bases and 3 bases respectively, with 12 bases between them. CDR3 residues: CASSSTGMPNEKLFF. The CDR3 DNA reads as TGTGCCAGCAGTTCCACAGGGATGCCTAATGAAAAACTGTTTTTT.

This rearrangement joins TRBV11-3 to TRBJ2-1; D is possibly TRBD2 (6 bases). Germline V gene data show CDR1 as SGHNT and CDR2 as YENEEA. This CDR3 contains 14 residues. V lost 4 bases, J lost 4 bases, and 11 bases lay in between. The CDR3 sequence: CASSYRLGYNEQFF. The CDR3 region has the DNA TGTGCCAGCAGCTACCGACTAGGATACAATGAGCAGTTCTTC.

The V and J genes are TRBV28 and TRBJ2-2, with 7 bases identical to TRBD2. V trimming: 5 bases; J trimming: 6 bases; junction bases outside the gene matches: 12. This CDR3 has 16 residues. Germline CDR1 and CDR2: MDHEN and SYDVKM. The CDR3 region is CASSLTAGLGPGELFF. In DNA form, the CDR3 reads TGTGCCAGCAGTCTTACAGCGGGACTCGGGCCCGGGGAGCTGTTTTTT.

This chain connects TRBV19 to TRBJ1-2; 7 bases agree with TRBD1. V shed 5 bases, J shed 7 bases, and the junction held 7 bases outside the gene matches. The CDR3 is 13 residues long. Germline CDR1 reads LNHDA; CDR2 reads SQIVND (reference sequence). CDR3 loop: CASSSQGVRGYTF. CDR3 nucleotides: TGTGCCAGTAGTTCGCAGGGGGTCCGTGGCTACACCTTC.

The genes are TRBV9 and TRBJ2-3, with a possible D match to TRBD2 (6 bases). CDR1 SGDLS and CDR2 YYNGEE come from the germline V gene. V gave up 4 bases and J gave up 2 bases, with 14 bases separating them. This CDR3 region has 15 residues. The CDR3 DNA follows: TGTGCCAGCAGCCCTCGGGACTCCCACACAGATACGCAGTATTTT. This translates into CASSPRDSHTDTQYF.

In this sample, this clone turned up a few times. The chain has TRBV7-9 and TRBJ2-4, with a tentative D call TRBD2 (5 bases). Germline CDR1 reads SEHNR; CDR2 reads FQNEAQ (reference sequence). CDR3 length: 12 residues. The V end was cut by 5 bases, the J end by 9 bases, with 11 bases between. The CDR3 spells CASSPPEAIQYF. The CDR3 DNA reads TGTGCCAGCAGCCCCCCGGAGGCCATTCAGTACTTC.

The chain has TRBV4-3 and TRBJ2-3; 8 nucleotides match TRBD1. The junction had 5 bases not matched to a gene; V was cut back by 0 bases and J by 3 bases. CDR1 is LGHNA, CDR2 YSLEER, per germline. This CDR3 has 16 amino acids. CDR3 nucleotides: TGCGCCAGCAGCCAAGAGAACAGGGGGAGAACAGATACGCAGTATTTT. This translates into CASSQENRGRTDTQYF.

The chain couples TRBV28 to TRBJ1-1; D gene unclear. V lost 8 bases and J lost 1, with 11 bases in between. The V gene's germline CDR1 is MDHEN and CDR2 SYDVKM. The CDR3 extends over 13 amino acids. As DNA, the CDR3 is TGTGCCAGCCGCACCCCACAGAACACTGAAGCTTTCTTT. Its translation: CASRTPQNTEAFF.